The 27 T cell receptor beta chains given below trace back to one sample, sequenced in a study of control samples from healthy donors and cancer patients. Data came from immunoSEQ multiplex PCR; TCRdb stores just in-frame clones and leaves some out. The data contain approximately 150,000 clones, under 95% of them singletons. Source material: blood. These receptors all come from a middle-aged man in good health.

V usage is TRBV7-8 and J usage is TRBJ1-3; D is ambiguous. V gave up 5 bases and J gave up 2 bases, with 19 bases separating them. Germline V gene lookup returns CDR1 SGHVS and CDR2 FQNEAQ. This CDR3 has 17 amino acids. In DNA form, the CDR3 reads TGTGCCAGCAGCATCGAGGCGTCGTTGACCACTGGAAACACCATATATTTT. Its protein is CASSIEASLTTGNTIYF.

CDR3 sequence reads: CASSVVGGLANTGELFF. CDR3 in DNA: TGTGCCAGCAGCGTAGTGGGGGGACTAGCGAACACCGGGGAGCTGTTTTTT. J is TRBJ2-2 and V is TRBV9; 8 nucleotides match TRBD2. Germline values: CDR1 SGDLS, CDR2 YYNGEE. V was pared by 0 bases and J by 0 bases, with 4 bases of the junction left unmatched. This CDR3 has 17 residues.

The chain uses TRBV5-5 and TRBJ1-4; maybe TRBD1 (5 bases). V was shortened by 5 bases and J by 4 bases, with 9 bases between the two germline ends. Germline V CDR1 and CDR2: SGHKS, YYEKEE (reference sequence). CDR3 length: 13 amino acids. CDR3 DNA sequence: TGTGCCAGCAGGGGGGACCTTAATGAAAAACTGTTTTTT. Translated, it gives CASRGDLNEKLFF.

The chain couples TRBV23-1 to TRBJ2-7; 8 bases are a match to TRBD1. TRBV23-1 is filed as an ORF, its function uncertain. The trim removed 1 base at V and 3 bases at J, leaving 11 bases unmatched. This CDR3 spans 17 amino acids. CDR3 DNA sequence: TGCGCCAGCAGTCAATTGGGACAGGCCCCCGGGAACTACGAGCAGTACTTC. Its protein is CASSQLGQAPGNYEQYF.

The DNA for the CDR3 is TGTGCCAGTAGTTTAAGTAGCGGGAGAATCAACAATGAGCAGTTCTTC. This translates into CASSLSSGRINNEQFF. V and J are TRBV19 and TRBJ2-1; 9 bases match TRBD2. The CDR3 length is 16 residues. The trim removed 5 bases at V and 5 bases at J, leaving 10 bases unmatched. CDR1 and CDR2 from the germline V gene are LNHDA and SQIVND (reference sequence).

This chain uses TRBV7-3 with TRBJ1-1, with 9 bases lining up with TRBD1. CDR1 is SGHTA and CDR2 is FQGTGA in the germline V gene. V was pared by 5 bases and J by 1 base, with 2 bases of the junction left unmatched. This CDR3 has 14 amino acids. The CDR3 nucleotides read TGTGCCAGCAGCCCGGGACAGGGGAACACTGAAGCTTTCTTT. As protein: CASSPGQGNTEAFF.

The chain combines TRBV6-6 with TRBJ2-3, with TRBD2 identical over 10 bases. CDR3 length: 19 residues. The ends lost 6 bases at V and 2 bases at J; junction bases unmatched: 17. CDR1 and CDR2 from the germline V gene are MNHNY and SVGAGI (reference sequence). This CDR3 reads CASSYQTIASGGHTDTQYF. The CDR3 DNA sequence: TGTGCCAGCAGCTACCAGACGATAGCTAGCGGGGGCCACACAGATACGCAGTATTTT.

The rearrangement links TRBV6-1 to TRBJ2-5, with D perhaps TRBD1 (6 bases). Trimming shortened V by 2 bases and J by 9 bases, and 16 bases separated the two germline ends. Germline V lookup: CDR1 MNHNS, CDR2 SASEGT. The CDR3 consists of 14 residues. CDR3 nucleotide sequence: TGTGCCAGCAGTGAAATGGGACAACTGGGGGCCCAGTACTTC. It specifies CASSEMGQLGAQYF.

V gene TRBV5-1 combines with J gene TRBJ1-2; weak D call: TRBD1 (5 bases). Trimming cost V 0 bases and J 4 bases, with 13 bases left between them. This CDR3 region has 15 residues. Germline loops: CDR1 SGHRS, CDR2 YFSETQ. The CDR3 is CASSLEGIKGYGYTF. CDR3 DNA: TGCGCCAGCAGCTTGGAGGGGATCAAAGGCTATGGCTACACCTTC.

The chain carries TRBV7-9 and TRBJ2-7; 10 bases are a match to TRBD1. V lost 1 base, J lost 3 bases, and 6 bases stayed unmatched. The CDR3 extends over 16 amino acids. Germline-derived CDR1 and CDR2 are SEHNR and FQNEAQ (reference sequence). This CDR3 is CASSLVGQGVRYEQYF. The CDR3 nucleotides read TGTGCCAGCAGCTTAGTTGGACAGGGGGTTCGCTACGAGCAGTACTTC.

J is TRBJ2-3 and V is TRBV2; D is undetermined. Trimming removed 8 bases from V and 2 bases from J, with 11 bases in between. The germline V gene encodes CDR1 SNHLY and CDR2 FYNNEI. This CDR3 comprises 13 residues. In nucleotides, the CDR3 is TGTGCCAGCGGTGGCAAATTCACAGATACGCAGTATTTT. It is translated as CASGGKFTDTQYF.

The V call is TRBV3-1 (or the pseudogene TRBV3-2), the J call TRBJ1-6; tentative D call: TRBD1 (5 bases). V was trimmed by 1 base and J by 7 bases, leaving 11 bases between them. The CDR3 is made up of 15 amino acids. The germline CDR1 and CDR2 sequences are LGHDT and YNNKEL (reference sequence). CDR3 sequence (DNA): TGTGCCAGCAGCCAAGTGAGGGGTAAAAATTCACCCCTCCACTTT. Translating gives CASSQVRGKNSPLHF.

The J gene is TRBJ1-1, the V gene TRBV6-5; D is unclear. Germline V CDR1 and CDR2: MNHEY, SVGAGI. V lost 4 bases and J lost 0, with 9 bases in between. The CDR3 covers 14 residues. CDR3 amino acids: CASSFGVMNTEAFF. CDR3 DNA: TGTGCCAGCAGTTTCGGAGTCATGAACACTGAAGCTTTCTTT.

This chain connects TRBV9 to TRBJ1-6, with TRBD1 as a possible D gene (5 bases). The CDR3 length is 14 residues. Germline V gene lookup returns CDR1 SGDLS and CDR2 YYNGEE. The V gene lost 0 bases and the J gene lost 10 bases, with 11 bases spanning the gap. CDR3 sequence: CASSVEGRESPLHF. CDR3 nucleotide sequence: TGTGCCAGCAGCGTAGAGGGGAGGGAATCACCCCTCCACTTT.

The rearrangement links TRBV5-1 to TRBJ1-1; 7 bases are shared with TRBD1. CDR1 and CDR2 from the germline V gene are SGHRS and YFSETQ. The CDR3 spans 19 residues. V lost 0 bases to trimming and J lost 1 base; unmatched junction nucleotides: 15. CDR3 coding DNA: TGCGCCAGCAGCTTGGCGGGGGCAGGGGGTTTTGGTTCGAACACTGAAGCTTTCTTT. Encoded protein: CASSLAGAGGFGSNTEAFF.

CDR3 protein: CASSESADTQYF. The CDR3, as DNA: TGCGCCAGCAGTGAGTCGGCAGATACGCAGTATTTT. The chain uses TRBV10-1 and TRBJ2-3; D call uncertain. The CDR3 covers 12 residues. Germline CDR1 WNHNN, CDR2 SYGVQD (reference sequence). Trimming shortened V by 0 bases and J by 4 bases, and 2 bases separated the two germline ends.

V and J are TRBV5-5 and TRBJ1-2; a possible D gene is TRBD1 (5 bases). CDR1 SGHKS and CDR2 YYEKEE come from the germline V gene (reference sequence). The CDR3 extends over 13 amino acids. The V and J ends lost 2 bases and 4 bases respectively, with 9 bases between them. CDR3 coding DNA: TGTGCCAGCAGCTTCTCCCAGGGCTATGGCTACACCTTC. Amino acid sequence: CASSFSQGYGYTF.

This rearrangement joins TRBV5-1 to TRBJ2-5; D uncertain. The germline gives CDR1 SGHRS, CDR2 YFSETQ. V dropped 0 bases and J dropped 5 bases, with 8 bases sitting between them. The CDR3 totals 13 residues. CDR3 nucleotide sequence: TGCGCCAGCAGCTTGGACCCTCGGGAGACCCAGTACTTC. As protein: CASSLDPRETQYF.

The rearrangement joins TRBV5-6 to TRBJ1-2, with D possibly being TRBD1 (6 bases). The V end lost 4 bases, the J end lost 1 base, and 20 bases lay between the germline ends. CDR3 length: 17 amino acids. Germline CDR1 and CDR2: SGHDT and YYEEEE. In DNA, the CDR3 is TGTGCCAGCAGCGCGCAAAAACAGGGAGGGGGTAACTATGGCTACACCTTC. The encoded protein is CASSAQKQGGGNYGYTF.

The chain is built from TRBV28 and TRBJ1-5, with a tentative D call TRBD1 (5 bases). V was shortened by 1 base and J by 5 bases, with 12 bases between the two germline ends. Germline lookup yields CDR1 MDHEN and CDR2 SYDVKM. The CDR3 has 15 residues. CDR3 sequence: CASSLYGEGDQPQHF. DNA for the CDR3: TGTGCCAGCAGTTTATATGGGGAAGGGGATCAGCCCCAGCATTTT.

The chain joins TRBV28 to TRBJ2-7; tentative D call: TRBD2 (6 bases). Trimming took off 8 bases at V and 6 bases at J, with 14 bases between the two ends. The CDR3 runs 12 residues. Per the germline V gene, CDR1 is MDHEN and CDR2 is SYDVKM. The CDR3 region has the DNA TGTGCCAGCTGGGGGGATGAATTCGAGCAGTACTTC. Protein sequence: CASWGDEFEQYF. The whole variable domain, filled in from reference TRBV28 and TRBJ2-7, reads DVKVTQSSRYLVKRTGEKVFLECVQDMDHENMFWYRQDPGLGLRLIYFSYDVKMKEKGDIPEGYSVSREKKERFSLILESASTNQTSMYLCASWGDEFEQYFGPGTRLTVT.

This chain connects TRBV5-1 to TRBJ1-2; 7 bases map to TRBD1. The ends lost 0 bases at V and 5 bases at J; junction bases unmatched: 7. This CDR3 has 15 amino acids. Germline-derived CDR1 and CDR2 are SGHRS and YFSETQ. The CDR3, as DNA: TGCGCCAGCAGCTTGGGGGGACAGACCCCGTATGGCTACACCTTC. Translated: CASSLGGQTPYGYTF.

This chain links TRBV9 with TRBJ1-3, with 7 bases identical to TRBD1. Germline V CDR1 and CDR2: SGDLS, YYNGEE. Trimming removed 3 bases from V and 13 bases from J; junction bases left unmatched: 7. This CDR3 spans 12 amino acids. The CDR3 loop is CASSEGGGLIYF. Here the CDR3 DNA reads TGTGCCAGCAGCGAAGGGGGCGGCTTAATATATTTT. The whole variable domain, filled in from reference TRBV9 and TRBJ1-3, reads DSGVTQTPKHLITATGQRVTLRCSPRSGDLSVYWYQQSLDQGLQFLIQYYNGEERAKGNILERFSAQQFPDLHSELNLSSLELGDSALYFCASSEGGGLIYFGEGSWLTVV.

The chain is built from TRBV10-1 and TRBJ2-1, with no clear D. Per the germline V gene, CDR1 is WNHNN and CDR2 is SYGVQD (reference sequence). The CDR3 is 13 residues long. Trimming removed 3 bases from V and 4 bases from J, with 7 bases in between. CDR3 region: CASSEGSYNEQFF. CDR3 DNA sequence: TGCGCCAGCAGTGAAGGTTCTTACAATGAGCAGTTCTTC.

The chain uses TRBV19 and TRBJ2-7, with D perhaps being TRBD1 or TRBD2 (5 bases each). V was shortened by 3 bases and J by 0 bases, with 12 bases between the two germline ends. Germline V lookup: CDR1 LNHDA, CDR2 SQIVND (reference sequence). CDR3 size: 15 residues. The DNA of the CDR3 is TGTGCCAGTAGTATTTCTGCAGGGAGCTCCTACGAGCAGTACTTC. Translation: CASSISAGSSYEQYF.

The CDR3 DNA is TGTGCCTGGAGTGTCGGGTCTAGTGGCACTGAAGCTTTCTTT. Its translation: CAWSVGSSGTEAFF. The V gene is TRBV30, the J gene TRBJ1-1; D unclear. Between the trimmed V and J ends, which lost 0 bases and 4 bases, there was a span of 12 bases. The CDR3 extends over 14 amino acids. Germline CDR1 reads GTSNPN; CDR2 reads SVGIG (reference sequence).

The chain joins TRBV9 to TRBJ2-2; the match to TRBD1 covers 9 bases. This CDR3 spans 17 amino acids. V lost 0 bases and J lost 6; bases outside the gene matches: 9. Germline-derived CDR1 and CDR2 are SGDLS and YYNGEE. The CDR3 region is CASSVVGGTGQAGELFF. The CDR3 nucleotides read TGTGCCAGCAGCGTAGTCGGGGGGACAGGGCAGGCCGGGGAGCTGTTTTTT.